Below, 3 T cell receptor beta chains from the same sample are listed, as sequenced in a study of blood T cell repertoires in COVID-19. Clones were sequenced by immunoSEQ multiplex PCR, and TCRdb holds only the in-frame ones, with some missing. The sample holds some 99,000 clones, 65% to 85% seen once. The sequenced sample consisted of peripheral blood. The receptors originated from a woman aged 80 or older with acute or convalescent COVID-19.

The rearrangement links TRBV28 to TRBJ1-4; maybe TRBD1 (6 bases). The germline gives CDR1 MDHEN, CDR2 SYDVKM. CDR3 length equals 14 residues. V was clipped by 6 bases and J by 4 bases, with 12 bases between them. CDR3 protein: CASSLQGLNEKLFF. CDR3 sequence (DNA): TGTGCCAGCAGCTTACAGGGACTTAATGAAAAACTGTTTTTT.

This clone was counted once. The genes are TRBV7-2 and TRBJ1-1, with TRBD1 matching 9 bases. The germline gives CDR1 SGHTA, CDR2 FQGNSA. V dropped 4 bases and J dropped 6; count of bases not matched to a gene: 6. This CDR3 has 14 amino acids. CDR3 residues: CASSSNRGRAEAFF. DNA of the CDR3: TGTGCCAGCAGCTCCAACAGGGGGCGTGCTGAAGCTTTCTTT.

The J gene is TRBJ2-2, the V gene TRBV28, with 12 bases identical to TRBD2. Per germline, CDR1 MDHEN and CDR2 SYDVKM. Trimming removed 5 bases from V and 6 bases from J; junction bases left unmatched: 7. The CDR3 totals 16 residues. The chain's CDR3 is CASSPILAGGPGELFF. CDR3 coding DNA: TGTGCCAGCAGTCCCATACTAGCGGGGGGTCCCGGGGAGCTGTTTTTT.